The 4 T cell receptor beta chains given below trace back to one sample, sequenced in a study of vaccination and CD4 T cells after COVID-19 (dated by TCRdb to the early 2020s). Library method: PCR. This sample was sequenced with an Illumina iSeq 100. TCRdb reprocessing: public reads trimmed at Q25 with fastp, clones called with MiXCR, in-frame beta chains kept. Each record represents a unique CDR3 protein, reported with the most common genes and DNA among its rows. The sample has some 21,000 distinct CDR3 sequences on record, 58% of them singletons. The biggest ten clones account for around 1.2% of the sample. Material: CD4+ T cells from blood, obtained before SARS-CoV-2 vaccination. All receptors come from a human donor who had recovered from COVID-19.

V and J are TRBV6-2 or TRBV6-3 and TRBJ1-5, with TRBD1 matching over 10 bases. V lost 5 bases and J lost 2; bases outside the gene matches: 15. The length of the CDR3 is 19 residues. Germline CDR1 MNHEY, CDR2 SVGEGT. CDR3 protein: CASSPRRSPGTGGNQPQHF. As DNA, the CDR3 is TGTGCCAGCAGTCCACGAAGAAGCCCCGGGACAGGGGGCAATCAGCCCCAGCATTTT.

This clonotype was seen more than once but under ten times. This chain uses TRBV5-6 with TRBJ2-5; 10 positions match TRBD1. From germline, CDR1 is SGHDT and CDR2 YYEEEE. The V gene end was trimmed by 3 bases and the J gene end by 1 base; junction bases not matched to a gene: 3. The CDR3 consists of 15 residues. The CDR3 DNA sequence: TGTGCCAGCAGCTGGACAGGGGGGGGCCAAGAGACCCAGTACTTC. It is translated as CASSWTGGGQETQYF. Looking up the rest from reference TRBV5-6 and TRBJ2-5 gives the full variable domain: DAGVTQSPTHLIKTRGQQVTLRCSPKSGHDTVSWYQQALGQGPQFIFQYYEEEERQRGNFPDRFSGHQFPNYSSELNVNALLLGDSALYLCASSWTGGGQETQYFGPGTRLLVL.

The chain employs TRBV29-1 and TRBJ2-5, with D possibly being TRBD1 (6 bases). Germline lookup yields CDR1 SQVTM and CDR2 ANQGSEA. V lost 4 bases, J lost 5 bases, and 11 bases lay in between. This CDR3 comprises 12 residues. The CDR3 bases are TGCAGCGTTGCAGGGGCAACGGAGACCCAGTACTTC. This encodes CSVAGATETQYF.

V usage is TRBV7-9 and J usage is TRBJ2-5; no clear D gene. This CDR3 is built from 14 residues. V shed 1 base and J shed 1 base, with 7 bases lying between them. CDR1 is SEHNR and CDR2 is FQNEAQ in the germline V gene (reference sequence). The CDR3 bases are TGTGCCAGCAGCTTAGGTTTTTTCCAAGAGACCCAGTACTTC. The encoded protein is CASSLGFFQETQYF.